A single TCR beta chain is shown here with its context. Its specific antigen is unknown. No base qualities exist here, and no much larger clone lies one base off it. Based on the germline V gene (reference sequence), the CDR1 and CDR2 sequences are LNHDA and SQIVND. CDR3 length: 13 amino acids, cysteine to phenylalanine. CDR3 DNA only is kept here, 39 bases in frame from base 1. The junction carries 11 bases between V and J, which are trimmed by 9 bases and 3 bases respectively. The data belong to a study of radiotherapy plus CTLA-4 blockade in lung cancer (dated by TCRdb to between 2018 and 2020). Some background on the complete study: Among enrolled patients, under 20% had an objective response and approximately 30% reached disease control. Overall results and qualifications from the work: After treatment with radiotherapy and ipilimumab, TCR clones that originated in tumors expanded in peripheral blood. The strongest predictors of response, as reported, were early dynamic changes in blood T cell clones along with a rise in serum interferon-beta after radiation.

Library creation used the immunoSEQ multiplex PCR assay. What TCRdb holds here is the immuneACCESS table cut down to in-frame rearrangements. Part of the clones is not present; checked against another copy, under half of the missing clones reflect an unresolved V gene, and the others are unexplained. The sample yields around 72,000 clones; around 73% were counted once. The top ten clonotypes cover 7.1% of the sample. The study evaluated CTLA-4 blockade (ipilimumab) given together with focal radiation therapy in patients who had chemo-refractory metastatic non-small-cell lung cancer. The chain employs TRBV19 and TRBJ1-4, with TRBD1 tentatively as D gene (5 bases match). Source: peripheral blood, taken from a patient treated with radiotherapy plus ipilimumab. The TCR sequence derives from a human donor with non-small cell lung cancer who had a complete response to radiotherapy plus ipilimumab. For the CDR3, the sequence is CASQTDSNEKLFF. The sequenced DNA is TGTGCCAGCCAGACAGATTCTAATGAAAAACTGTTTTTT.